This T cell receptor (beta chain) was profiled in a study of cytomegalovirus exposure and HLA in healthy donors. Note on this clone: The antigen is unknown.

The CDR3 has 12 amino acids. Germline lookup yields CDR1 SQVTM and CDR2 ANQGSEA. Trimming took 7 bases from V and 1 from J, leaving 10 bases between them. Notes on the study in general: Later analysis identified a missense DCLRE1C variant that was linked to TCR beta V- and J-gene trimming. One later analysis reportedly identified an Asian-associated ancestry cluster that showed fewer N-insertions than the roughly 720-donor mean.

With 60 Vbeta and 13 Jbeta primers, the PCR was carried out. Generated by immunoSEQ multiplex PCR, the TCRdb table keeps only in-frame clones and is missing some. In all, the sample yields 80,000 or so clones. The TCR sequence derives from a man aged 45-65 years in good health and CMV-seropositive. Sequencing was performed on PBMCs. This rearrangement joins TRBV29-1 to TRBJ1-1, with D possibly matching TRBD1 (5 bases). The DNA for the CDR3 is TGCAGCGCCGGACAAGAGAACACTGAAGCTTTCTTT. Amino acid sequence: CSAGQENTEAFF.